The source of this T cell receptor beta chain is a study of blood T cell repertoires in COVID-19. Here immunoSEQ multiplex PCR was the method, and the copy in TCRdb shows in-frame clones only, minus some. Of fewer than 250,000 clones in the sample, 83% were seen once. The CDR3 length is 16 residues. Trimming cost V 4 bases and J 0 bases, with 15 bases left between them. The germline V gene encodes CDR1 ENHRY and CDR2 SYGVKD. The rearrangement links TRBV10-3 to TRBJ1-1; D is perhaps TRBD1 (6 bases). This sequence originates from a middle-aged woman who had been exposed to COVID-19. Material for sequencing was PBMCs or T cells enriched from blood (not recorded which). Here the CDR3 reads CAISATQTGLNTEAFF. CDR3 sequence (DNA): TGTGCCATCAGTGCCACGCAGACAGGCTTGAACACTGAAGCTTTCTTT.